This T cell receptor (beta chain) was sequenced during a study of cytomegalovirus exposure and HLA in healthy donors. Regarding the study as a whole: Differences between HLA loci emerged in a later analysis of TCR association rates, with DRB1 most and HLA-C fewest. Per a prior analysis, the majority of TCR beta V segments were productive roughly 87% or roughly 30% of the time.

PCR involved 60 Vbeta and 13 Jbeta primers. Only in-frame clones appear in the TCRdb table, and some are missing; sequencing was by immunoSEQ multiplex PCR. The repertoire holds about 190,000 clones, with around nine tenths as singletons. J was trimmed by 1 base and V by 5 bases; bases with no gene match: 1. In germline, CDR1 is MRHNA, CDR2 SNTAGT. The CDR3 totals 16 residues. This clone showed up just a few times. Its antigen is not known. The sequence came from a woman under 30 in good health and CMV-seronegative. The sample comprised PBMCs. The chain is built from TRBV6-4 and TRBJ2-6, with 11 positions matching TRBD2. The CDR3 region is CASSTSGGSGANVLTF. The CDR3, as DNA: TGTGCCAGCAGTACTAGCGGGGGATCTGGGGCCAACGTCCTGACTTTC.